The entry below describes one TCR beta chain. Its antigen is not known. The read ends 3 residues shy of where the CDR3 ends; the end is completed using the germline J gene. Germline trimming cut 5 bases from V and 4 bases from J; bases unmatched to any gene: 1. Germline lookup yields CDR1 SEHNR and CDR2 FQNEAQ (reference sequence). This CDR3 comprises 15 residues. The record originates from a study of T cells in women clearing cervical HPV infection. Overall study context: Donors had HPV16-related CIN3 or worse; 2 had invasive cancer. Findings of the study overall: Richness differences could reflect unmeasured T-cell content per sample. Timing of associations relative to infection is unclear; T-cell subsets were not isolated. Repertoire richness, not evenness, was significantly elevated in CIN3+ cases versus controls.

Using immunoSEQ multiplex PCR, the repertoire was profiled, and TCRdb retains in-frame clones only, with some absent. The sample's table shows 20,000 or so clones. The V gene is TRBV7-9, the J gene TRBJ2-1; 14 bases are shared with TRBD2. The sample comprised blood buffy coat. The clonotype comes from a woman between 18 and 69 years old with a cervical HPV16 infection that either progressed to CIN3+ or cleared (not recorded which). The CDR3 reads CASSRLAGGYNEQFF. CDR3 bases read: TGTGCCAGCAGCCGACTAGCGGGAGGGTACAATGAG.